This entry lists 14 T cell receptor beta chains sequenced from one sample in a study of Ad26.COV2.S vaccination and SARS-CoV-2 variants. TCRdb's table, derived via immunoSEQ multiplex PCR, lists solely in-frame clones and lacks some. This table holds some 390,000 clones, 80% to 90% found once. The treatment was: around 19 received Ad26.COV2.S at low or high dose, single or two shots; about five received placebo; per-sample allocation not given. Vaccine and placebo recipients were sampled on day 63 after the first injection. The material was peripheral blood, obtained in a trial of Ad26.COV2.S vaccine versus placebo. These receptors all come from a person aged 18 to 59 who received the Ad26.COV2.S COVID-19 vaccine or a placebo.

The chain uses TRBV4-1 and TRBJ2-7; 9 positions agree with TRBD2. CDR1 and CDR2 from the germline V gene are MGHRA and YSYEKL. V was clipped by 2 bases and J by 2 bases; unmatched bases: 1. The CDR3 spans 14 residues. CDR3 coding DNA: TGCGCCAGCAGCCAAATAGCGGGGGCCTACGAGCAGTACTTC. Translation gives CASSQIAGAYEQYF.

V is TRBV2 and J is TRBJ2-7; 9 bases are shared with TRBD1. Germline assignment: CDR1 SNHLY and CDR2 FYNNEI. The CDR3 spans 15 residues. The J segment lost 2 bases and the V segment lost 6 bases, leaving 8 bases of the junction unmatched. The CDR3 here is CASREGQGITYEQYF. The CDR3 DNA sequence: TGTGCCAGCAGGGAGGGACAGGGCATTACCTACGAGCAGTACTTC.

The chain has TRBV24-1 and TRBJ2-1, with 11 nucleotides matching TRBD1. This CDR3 has 16 residues. V shed 5 bases, J shed 8 bases, and the junction held 10 bases outside the gene matches. Germline CDR1 reads KGHDR; CDR2 reads SFDVKD. CDR3 loop: CATSASAGTGGDEQFF. The CDR3 coding sequence is TGTGCCACCAGTGCTTCCGCCGGGACAGGGGGGGATGAGCAGTTCTTC.

This chain joins TRBV3-1 (or the pseudogene TRBV3-2) and TRBJ1-2; D uncertain. V lost 4 bases to trimming and J lost 4 bases, with 10 bases between them. Germline V gene sequence: CDR1 LGHDT, CDR2 YNNKEL (reference sequence). The length of the CDR3 is 13 residues. CDR3 nucleotide sequence: TGTGCCAGCAGCCCGACCGACCGCTATGGCTACACCTTC. Its translation is CASSPTDRYGYTF.

CDR3 sequence: CASTDIDRSVYGYTF. The CDR3, as DNA: TGTGCCAGCACGGATATAGACCGATCCGTGTATGGCTACACCTTC. The chain links TRBV2 to TRBJ1-2; D not resolved. The CDR3 is 15 amino acids. Germline V gives CDR1 SNHLY, CDR2 FYNNEI. Trimming left V 7 bases short and J 5 bases short, with 20 bases between.

DNA for the CDR3: TGCAGCGTTGTAAACAGGGAAAACGAGCAGTACTTC. Residues: CSVVNRENEQYF. The rearrangement uses TRBV29-1 and TRBJ2-7; maybe TRBD1 (6 bases). The germline gives CDR1 SQVTM, CDR2 ANQGSEA. Trimming shortened V by 4 bases and J by 5 bases, and 12 bases separated the two germline ends. The CDR3 contains 12 residues.

This chain joins TRBV19 and TRBJ2-5; a possible D gene is TRBD1 (6 bases). V lost 5 bases and J lost 4, with 11 bases in between. Looked up from germline, CDR1 is LNHDA and CDR2 is SQIVND (reference sequence). CDR3 size: 13 residues. For the CDR3, the DNA is TGTGCCAGTAGTTCACAGGGCGGAGAGACCCAGTACTTC. This gives the protein CASSSQGGETQYF.

This clone was detected once. V usage is TRBV12-3 or TRBV12-4 and J usage is TRBJ1-6; no clear D gene. V lost 7 bases, J lost 9 bases, and 13 bases lay in between. The CDR3 sequence is 13 residues long. CDR3 nucleotide sequence: TGTGCCAGCACGTCCCTCGCAGGTTCACCCCTCCACTTT. Translated: CASTSLAGSPLHF.

This sequence joins TRBV25-1 and TRBJ2-5; D perhaps matches TRBD1 (5 bases). The germline V gene encodes CDR1 MGHDK and CDR2 SYGVNS. This CDR3 contains 14 residues. Deletions cut 6 bases from V and 4 bases from J, with 15 bases between. Here the CDR3 DNA reads TGTGCCAGCAGAGCAACAGGCCTAAGAGAGACCCAGTACTTC. Amino acids: CASRATGLRETQYF.

This chain links TRBV20-1 with TRBJ1-1; D gene unclear. This CDR3 spans 10 amino acids. From germline, CDR1 is DFQATT and CDR2 SNEGSKA (reference sequence). Deletions cut 6 bases from V and 11 bases from J, with 13 bases between. CDR3 DNA: TGCAGTGCCCTTAATAATGGGGCTTTCTTT. Translated, it gives CSALNNGAFF.

The rearrangement joins TRBV5-1 to TRBJ2-5; D call uncertain. In germline, CDR1 is SGHRS, CDR2 YFSETQ. Deletions cut 3 bases from V and 5 bases from J, with 14 bases between. The CDR3 length is 14 residues. The CDR3 loop is CASSSKGFGETQYF. In nucleotides, the CDR3 is TGCGCCAGCAGCTCTAAAGGGTTTGGGGAGACCCAGTACTTC.

V gene TRBV19 combines with J gene TRBJ1-2, with TRBD1 identical over 7 bases. V lost 7 bases and J lost 4; bases outside the gene matches: 15. The germline V gene has CDR1 LNHDA and CDR2 SQIVND (reference sequence). The CDR3 totals 16 residues. The CDR3 DNA sequence: TGTGCCAGTACCTCCCTAGAAGGACAGGCCACCTATGGCTACACCTTC. It codes for CASTSLEGQATYGYTF.

V usage is TRBV30 and J usage is TRBJ1-2; 7 nucleotides agree with TRBD1. The CDR3 has 16 residues. Losses at the gene ends were 0 bases for V and 0 bases for J; bases not matched to a gene: 7. Germline V gene lookup returns CDR1 GTSNPN and CDR2 SVGIG (reference sequence). CDR3 sequence (DNA): TGTGCCTGGAGTGTGGCAGGGGGAGGTCCTAACTATGGCTACACCTTC. This sequence encodes CAWSVAGGGPNYGYTF.

V and J are TRBV5-1 and TRBJ2-1; 9 positions match TRBD1. Germline-derived CDR1 and CDR2 are SGHRS and YFSETQ. V dropped 2 bases and J dropped 8; count of bases not matched to a gene: 8. This CDR3 is 15 amino acids long. CDR3 DNA: TGCGCCAGCAGCTTATCCGGACAGGGGATGGATGAGCAGTTCTTC. This gives the protein CASSLSGQGMDEQFF. The full variable domain, its missing parts supplied by reference TRBV5-1 and TRBJ2-1, is KAGVTQTPRYLIKTRGQQVTLSCSPISGHRSVSWYQQTPGQGLQFLFEYFSETQRNKGNFPGRFSGRQFSNSRSEMNVSTLELGDSALYLCASSLSGQGMDEQFFGPGTRLTVL.